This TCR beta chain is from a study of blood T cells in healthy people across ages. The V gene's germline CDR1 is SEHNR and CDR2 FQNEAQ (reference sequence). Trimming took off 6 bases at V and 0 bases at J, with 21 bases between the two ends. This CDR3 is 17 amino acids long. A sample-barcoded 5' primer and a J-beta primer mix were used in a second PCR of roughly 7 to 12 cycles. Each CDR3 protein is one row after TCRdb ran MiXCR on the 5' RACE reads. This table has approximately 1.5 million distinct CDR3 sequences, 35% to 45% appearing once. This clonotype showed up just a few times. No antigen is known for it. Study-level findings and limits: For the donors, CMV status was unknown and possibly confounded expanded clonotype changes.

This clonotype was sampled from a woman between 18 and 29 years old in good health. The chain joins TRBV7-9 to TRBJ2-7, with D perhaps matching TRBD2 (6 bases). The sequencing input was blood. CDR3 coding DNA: TGTGCCAGCAGGCTTACGGTCGGGCAGGACTACTCCTACGAGCAGTACTTC. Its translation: CASRLTVGQDYSYEQYF.